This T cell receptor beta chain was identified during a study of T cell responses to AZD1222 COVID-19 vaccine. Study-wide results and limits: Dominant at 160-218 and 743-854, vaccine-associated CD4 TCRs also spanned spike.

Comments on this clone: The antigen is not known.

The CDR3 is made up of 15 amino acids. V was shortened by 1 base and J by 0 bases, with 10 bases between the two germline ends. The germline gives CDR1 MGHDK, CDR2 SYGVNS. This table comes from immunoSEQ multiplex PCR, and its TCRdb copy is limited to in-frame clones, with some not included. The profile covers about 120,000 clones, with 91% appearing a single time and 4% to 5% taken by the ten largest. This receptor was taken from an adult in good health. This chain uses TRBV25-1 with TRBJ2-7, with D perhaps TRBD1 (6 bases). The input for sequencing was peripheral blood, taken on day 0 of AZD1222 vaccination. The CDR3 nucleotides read TGTGCCAGCAGTGAATTTACAGGGAGCTCCTACGAGCAGTACTTC. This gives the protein CASSEFTGSSYEQYF.